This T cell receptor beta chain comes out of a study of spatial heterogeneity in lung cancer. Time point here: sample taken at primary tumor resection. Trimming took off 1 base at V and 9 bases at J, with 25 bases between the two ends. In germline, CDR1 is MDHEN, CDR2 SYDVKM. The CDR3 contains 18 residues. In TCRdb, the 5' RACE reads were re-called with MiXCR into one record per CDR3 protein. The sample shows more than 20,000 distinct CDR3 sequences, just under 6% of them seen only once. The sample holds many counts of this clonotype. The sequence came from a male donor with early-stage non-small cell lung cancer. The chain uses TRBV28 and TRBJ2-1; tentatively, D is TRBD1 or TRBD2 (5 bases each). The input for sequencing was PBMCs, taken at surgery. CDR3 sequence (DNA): TGTGCCAGCAGTTTATTGGGCGACGGGACCAGGCCCGTCCGTGAGCAGTTCTTC. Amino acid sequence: CASSLLGDGTRPVREQFF. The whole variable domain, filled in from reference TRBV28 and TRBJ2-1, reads DVKVTQSSRYLVKRTGEKVFLECVQDMDHENMFWYRQDPGLGLRLIYFSYDVKMKEKGDIPEGYSVSREKKERFSLILESASTNQTSMYLCASSLLGDGTRPVREQFFGPGTRLTVL.